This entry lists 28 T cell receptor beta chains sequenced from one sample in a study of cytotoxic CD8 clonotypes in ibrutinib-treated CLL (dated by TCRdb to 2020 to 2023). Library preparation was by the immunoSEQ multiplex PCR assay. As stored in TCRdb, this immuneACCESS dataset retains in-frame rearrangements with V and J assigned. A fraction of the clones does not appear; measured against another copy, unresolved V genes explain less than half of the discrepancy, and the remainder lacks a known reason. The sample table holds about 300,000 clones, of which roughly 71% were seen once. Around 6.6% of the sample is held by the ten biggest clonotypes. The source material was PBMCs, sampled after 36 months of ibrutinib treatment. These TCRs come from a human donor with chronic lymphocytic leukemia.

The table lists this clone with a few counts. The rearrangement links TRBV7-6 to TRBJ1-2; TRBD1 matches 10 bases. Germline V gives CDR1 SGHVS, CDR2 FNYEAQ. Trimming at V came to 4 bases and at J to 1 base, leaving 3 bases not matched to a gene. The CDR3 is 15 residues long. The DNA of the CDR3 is TGTGCCAGCAGCTCCGGACAGGGGGATAACTATGGCTACACCTTC. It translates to CASSSGQGDNYGYTF.

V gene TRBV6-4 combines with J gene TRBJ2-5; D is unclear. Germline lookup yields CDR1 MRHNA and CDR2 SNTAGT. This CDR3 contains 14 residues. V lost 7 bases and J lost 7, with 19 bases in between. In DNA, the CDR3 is TGTGCCAGCAACTACTCGTCCAGGCGGCGGACCCAGTACTTC. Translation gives CASNYSSRRRTQYF.

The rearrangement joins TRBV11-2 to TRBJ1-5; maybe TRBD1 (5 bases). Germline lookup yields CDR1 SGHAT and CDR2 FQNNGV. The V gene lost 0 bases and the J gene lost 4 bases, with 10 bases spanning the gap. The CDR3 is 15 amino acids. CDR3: CASSLDLTVNQPQHF. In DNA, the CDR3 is TGTGCCAGCAGCTTAGATCTGACAGTAAATCAGCCCCAGCATTTT.

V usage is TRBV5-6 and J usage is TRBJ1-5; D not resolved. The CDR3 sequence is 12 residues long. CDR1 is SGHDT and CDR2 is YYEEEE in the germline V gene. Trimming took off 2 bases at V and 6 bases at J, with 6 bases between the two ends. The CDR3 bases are TGTGCCAGCAGCTTCGGAGGTCAGCCCCAGCATTTT. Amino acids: CASSFGGQPQHF.

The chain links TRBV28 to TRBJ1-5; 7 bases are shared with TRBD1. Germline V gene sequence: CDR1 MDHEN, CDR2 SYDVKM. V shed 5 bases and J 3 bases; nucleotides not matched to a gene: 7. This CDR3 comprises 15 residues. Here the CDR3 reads CASSPPGTANQPQHF. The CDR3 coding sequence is TGTGCCAGCAGTCCGCCCGGGACAGCCAATCAGCCCCAGCATTTT.

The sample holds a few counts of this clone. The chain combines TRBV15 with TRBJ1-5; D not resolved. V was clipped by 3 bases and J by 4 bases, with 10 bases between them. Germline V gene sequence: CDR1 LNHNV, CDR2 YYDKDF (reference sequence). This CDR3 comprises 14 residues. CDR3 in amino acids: CATSRQYYNQPQHF. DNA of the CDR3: TGTGCCACCAGCAGGCAGTATTATAATCAGCCCCAGCATTTT.

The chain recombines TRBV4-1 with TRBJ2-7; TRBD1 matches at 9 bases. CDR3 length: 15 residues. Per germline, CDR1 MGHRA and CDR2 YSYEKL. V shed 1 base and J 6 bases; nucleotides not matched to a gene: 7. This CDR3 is CASSQGRDRAGEQYF. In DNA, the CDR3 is TGCGCCAGCAGCCAAGGCCGGGACAGGGCTGGCGAGCAGTACTTC.

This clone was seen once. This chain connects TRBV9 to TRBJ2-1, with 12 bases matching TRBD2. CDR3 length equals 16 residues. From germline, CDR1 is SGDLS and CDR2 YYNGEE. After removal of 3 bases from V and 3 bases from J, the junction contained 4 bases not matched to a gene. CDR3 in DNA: TGTGCCAGCAGCGCGACTAGCGGGAGTTTCTACAATGAGCAGTTCTTC. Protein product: CASSATSGSFYNEQFF.

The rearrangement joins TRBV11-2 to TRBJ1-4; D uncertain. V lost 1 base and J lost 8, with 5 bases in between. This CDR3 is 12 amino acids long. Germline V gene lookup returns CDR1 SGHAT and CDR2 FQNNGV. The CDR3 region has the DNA TGTGCCAGCAGCTTAGCGAGGGAAAAACTGTTTTTT. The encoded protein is CASSLAREKLFF. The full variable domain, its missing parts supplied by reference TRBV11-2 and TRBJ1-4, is EAGVAQSPRYKIIEKRQSVAFWCNPISGHATLYWYQQILGQGPKLLIQFQNNGVVDDSQLPKDRFSAERLKGVDSTLKIQPAKLEDSAVYLCASSLAREKLFFGSGTQLSVL.

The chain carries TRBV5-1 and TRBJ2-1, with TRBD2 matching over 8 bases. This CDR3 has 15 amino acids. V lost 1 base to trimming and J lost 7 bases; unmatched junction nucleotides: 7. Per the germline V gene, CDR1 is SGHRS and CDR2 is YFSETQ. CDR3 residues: CASSLFSGEMNEQFF. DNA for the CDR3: TGCGCCAGCAGCTTGTTTAGCGGGGAGATGAATGAGCAGTTCTTC.

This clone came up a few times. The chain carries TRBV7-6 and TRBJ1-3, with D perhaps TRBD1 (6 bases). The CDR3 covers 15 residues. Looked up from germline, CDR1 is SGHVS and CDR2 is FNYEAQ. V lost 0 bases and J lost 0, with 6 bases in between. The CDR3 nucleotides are TGTGCCAGCAGCTTAGCAGGGGGCTCTGGAAACACCATATATTTT. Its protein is CASSLAGGSGNTIYF.

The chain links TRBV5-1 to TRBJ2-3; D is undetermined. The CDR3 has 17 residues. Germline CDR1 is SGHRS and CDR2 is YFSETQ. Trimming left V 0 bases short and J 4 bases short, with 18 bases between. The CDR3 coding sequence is TGCGCCAGCAGCTTGGAGGGTAGGCCCTCTGGGGCAGATACGCAGTATTTT. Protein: CASSLEGRPSGADTQYF.

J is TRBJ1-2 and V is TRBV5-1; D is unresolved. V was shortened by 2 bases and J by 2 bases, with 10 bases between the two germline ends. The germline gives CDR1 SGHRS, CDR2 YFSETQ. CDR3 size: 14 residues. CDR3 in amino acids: CASSLPGANYGYTF. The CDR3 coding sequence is TGCGCCAGCAGCTTACCGGGAGCCAACTATGGCTACACCTTC.

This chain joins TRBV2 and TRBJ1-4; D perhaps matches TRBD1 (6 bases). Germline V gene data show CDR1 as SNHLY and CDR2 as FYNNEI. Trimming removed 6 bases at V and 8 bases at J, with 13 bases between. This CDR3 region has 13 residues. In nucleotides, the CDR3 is TGTGCCAGCAGGTCGGCAGGGGAAGAAAAACTGTTTTTT. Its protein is CASRSAGEEKLFF.

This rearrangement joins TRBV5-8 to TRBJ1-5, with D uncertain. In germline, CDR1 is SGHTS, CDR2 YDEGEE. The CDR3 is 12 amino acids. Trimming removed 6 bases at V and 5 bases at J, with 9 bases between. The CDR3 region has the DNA TGTGCCAGCACCACGGATGATCAGCCCCAGCATTTT. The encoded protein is CASTTDDQPQHF. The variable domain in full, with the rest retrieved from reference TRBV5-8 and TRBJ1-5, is EAGVTQSPTHLIKTRGQQATLRCSPISGHTSVYWYQQALGLGLQFLLWYDEGEERNRGNFPPRFSGRQFPNYSSELNVNALELEDSALYLCASTTDDQPQHFGDGTRLSIL.

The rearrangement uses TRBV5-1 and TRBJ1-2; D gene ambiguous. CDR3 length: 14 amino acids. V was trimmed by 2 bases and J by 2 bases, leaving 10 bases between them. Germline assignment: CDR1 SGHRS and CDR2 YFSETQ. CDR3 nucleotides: TGCGCCAGCAGCTTTGGGCAGCTAAACTATGGCTACACCTTC. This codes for CASSFGQLNYGYTF.

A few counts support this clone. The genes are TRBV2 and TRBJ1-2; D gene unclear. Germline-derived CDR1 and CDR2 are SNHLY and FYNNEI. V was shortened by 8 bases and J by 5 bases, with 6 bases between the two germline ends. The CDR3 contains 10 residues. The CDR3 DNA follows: TGTGCCAGCCCCAGGTATGGCTACACCTTC. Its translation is CASPRYGYTF. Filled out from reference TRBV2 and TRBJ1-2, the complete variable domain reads EPEVTQTPSHQVTQMGQEVILRCVPISNHLYFYWYRQILGQKVEFLVSFYNNEISEKSEIFDDQFSVERPDGSNFTLKIRSTKLEDSAMYFCASPRYGYTFGSGTRLTVV.

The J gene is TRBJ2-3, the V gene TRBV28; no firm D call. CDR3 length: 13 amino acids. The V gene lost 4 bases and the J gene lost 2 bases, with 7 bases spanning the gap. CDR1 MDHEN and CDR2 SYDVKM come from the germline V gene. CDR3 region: CASSSGNTDTQYF. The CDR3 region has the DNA TGTGCCAGCAGTTCCGGAAACACAGATACGCAGTATTTT.

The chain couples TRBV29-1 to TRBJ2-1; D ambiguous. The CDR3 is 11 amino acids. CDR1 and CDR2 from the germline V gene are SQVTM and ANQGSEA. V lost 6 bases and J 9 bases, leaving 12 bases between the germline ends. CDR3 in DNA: TGCAGCGTCGTAGGACCAATTGAGCAGTTCTTC. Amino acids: CSVVGPIEQFF.

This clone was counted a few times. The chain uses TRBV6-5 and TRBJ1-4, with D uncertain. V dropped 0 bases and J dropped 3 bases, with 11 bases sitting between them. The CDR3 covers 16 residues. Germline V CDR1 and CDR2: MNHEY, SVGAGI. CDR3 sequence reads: CASSYSGVVANEKLFF. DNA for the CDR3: TGTGCCAGCAGTTACTCTGGGGTCGTGGCTAATGAAAAACTGTTTTTT.

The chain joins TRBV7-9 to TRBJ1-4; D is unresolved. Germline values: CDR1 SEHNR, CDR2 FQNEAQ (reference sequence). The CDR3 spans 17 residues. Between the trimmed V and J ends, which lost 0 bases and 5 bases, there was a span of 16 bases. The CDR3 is CASSLAWQGAHNEKLFF. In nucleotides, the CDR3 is TGTGCCAGCAGCTTAGCGTGGCAAGGCGCCCACAATGAAAAACTGTTTTTT.

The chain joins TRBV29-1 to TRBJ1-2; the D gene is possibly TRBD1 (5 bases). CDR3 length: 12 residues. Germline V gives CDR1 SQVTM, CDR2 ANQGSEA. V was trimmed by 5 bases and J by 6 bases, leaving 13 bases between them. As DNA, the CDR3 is TGCAGCGTTTATCTCCCAGGGAATGGCTACACCTTC. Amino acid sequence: CSVYLPGNGYTF.

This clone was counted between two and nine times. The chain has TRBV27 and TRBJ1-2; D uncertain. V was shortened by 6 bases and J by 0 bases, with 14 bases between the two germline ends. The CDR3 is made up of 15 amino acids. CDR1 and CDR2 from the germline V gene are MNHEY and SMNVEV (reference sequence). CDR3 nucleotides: TGTGCCAGCAGCCTCCTAACCGGGCCTAACTATGGCTACACCTTC. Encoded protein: CASSLLTGPNYGYTF.

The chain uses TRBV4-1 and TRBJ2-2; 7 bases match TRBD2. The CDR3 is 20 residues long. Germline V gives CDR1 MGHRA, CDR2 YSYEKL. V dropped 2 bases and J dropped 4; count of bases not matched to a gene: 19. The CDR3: CASSQPPTRRGSSGTGELFF. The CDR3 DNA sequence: TGCGCCAGCAGCCAACCCCCAACTCGGCGGGGGAGTTCGGGCACCGGGGAGCTGTTTTTT.

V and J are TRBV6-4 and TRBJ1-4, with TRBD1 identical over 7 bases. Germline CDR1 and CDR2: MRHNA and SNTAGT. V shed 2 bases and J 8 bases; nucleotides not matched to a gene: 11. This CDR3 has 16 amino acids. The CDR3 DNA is TGTGCCAGCAGTGACCGGTTCAGGGGGTCGCGGGAAAAACTGTTTTTT. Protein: CASSDRFRGSREKLFF.

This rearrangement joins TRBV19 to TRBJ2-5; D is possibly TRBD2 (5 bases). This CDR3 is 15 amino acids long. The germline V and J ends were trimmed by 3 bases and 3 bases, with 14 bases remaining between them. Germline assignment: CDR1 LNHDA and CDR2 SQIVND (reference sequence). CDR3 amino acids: CASSMGVATKETQYF. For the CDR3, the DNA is TGTGCCAGTAGTATGGGCGTAGCGACTAAAGAGACCCAGTACTTC.

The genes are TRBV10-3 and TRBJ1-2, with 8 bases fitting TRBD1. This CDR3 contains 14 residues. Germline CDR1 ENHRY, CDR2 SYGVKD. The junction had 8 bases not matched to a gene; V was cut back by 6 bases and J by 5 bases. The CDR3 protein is CAIRRDRYTYGYTF. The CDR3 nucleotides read TGTGCCATCAGACGGGACAGGTATACGTATGGCTACACCTTC.

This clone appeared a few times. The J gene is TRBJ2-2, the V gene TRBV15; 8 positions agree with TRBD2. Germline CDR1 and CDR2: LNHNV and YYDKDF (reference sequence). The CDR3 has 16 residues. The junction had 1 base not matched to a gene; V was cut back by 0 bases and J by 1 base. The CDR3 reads CATSRDLAGNTGELFF. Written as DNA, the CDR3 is TGTGCCACCAGCAGAGATCTAGCGGGGAACACCGGGGAGCTGTTTTTT.